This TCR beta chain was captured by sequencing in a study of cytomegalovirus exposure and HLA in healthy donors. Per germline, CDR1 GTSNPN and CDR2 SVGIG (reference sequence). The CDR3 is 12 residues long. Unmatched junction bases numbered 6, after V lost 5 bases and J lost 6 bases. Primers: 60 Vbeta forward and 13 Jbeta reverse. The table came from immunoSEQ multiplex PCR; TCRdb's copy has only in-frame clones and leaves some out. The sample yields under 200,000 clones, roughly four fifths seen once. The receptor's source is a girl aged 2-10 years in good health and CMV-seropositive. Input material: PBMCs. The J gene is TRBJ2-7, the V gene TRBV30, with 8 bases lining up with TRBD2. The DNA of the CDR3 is TGTGCCTGGGGGAGCGGGAGCGGCGAGCAGTACTTC. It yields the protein CAWGSGSGEQYF.